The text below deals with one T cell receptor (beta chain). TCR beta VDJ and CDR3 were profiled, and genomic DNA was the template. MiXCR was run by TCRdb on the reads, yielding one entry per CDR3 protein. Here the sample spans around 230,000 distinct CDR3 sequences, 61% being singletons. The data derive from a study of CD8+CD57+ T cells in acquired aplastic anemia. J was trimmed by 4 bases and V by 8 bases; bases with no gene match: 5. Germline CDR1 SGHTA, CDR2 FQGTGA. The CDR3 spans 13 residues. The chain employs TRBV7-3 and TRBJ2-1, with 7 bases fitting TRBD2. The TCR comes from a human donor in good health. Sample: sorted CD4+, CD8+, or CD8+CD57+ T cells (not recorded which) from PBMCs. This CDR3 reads CASGVGGYNEQFF. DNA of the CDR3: TGTGCCAGCGGAGTCGGGGGGTACAATGAGCAGTTCTTC.